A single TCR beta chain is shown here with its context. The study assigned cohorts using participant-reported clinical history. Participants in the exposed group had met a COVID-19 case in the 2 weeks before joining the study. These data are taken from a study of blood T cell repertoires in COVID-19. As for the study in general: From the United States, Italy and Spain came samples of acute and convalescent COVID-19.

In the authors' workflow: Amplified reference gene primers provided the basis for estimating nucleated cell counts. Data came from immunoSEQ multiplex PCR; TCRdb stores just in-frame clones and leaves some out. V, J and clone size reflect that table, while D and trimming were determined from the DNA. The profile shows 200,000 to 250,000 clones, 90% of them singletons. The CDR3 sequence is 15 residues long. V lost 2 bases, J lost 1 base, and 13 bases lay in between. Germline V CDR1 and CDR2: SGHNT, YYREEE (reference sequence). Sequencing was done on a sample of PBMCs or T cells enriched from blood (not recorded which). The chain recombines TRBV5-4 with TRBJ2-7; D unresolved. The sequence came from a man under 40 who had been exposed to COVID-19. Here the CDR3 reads CASSFPDTQSYEQYF. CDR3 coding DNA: TGTGCCAGCAGCTTCCCCGACACGCAATCCTACGAGCAGTACTTC. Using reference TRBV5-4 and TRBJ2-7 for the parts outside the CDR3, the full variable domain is ETGVTQSPTHLIKTRGQQVTLRCSSQSGHNTVSWYQQALGQGPQFIFQYYREEENGRGNFPPRFSGLQFPNYSSELNVNALELDDSALYLCASSFPDTQSYEQYFGPGTRLTVT.